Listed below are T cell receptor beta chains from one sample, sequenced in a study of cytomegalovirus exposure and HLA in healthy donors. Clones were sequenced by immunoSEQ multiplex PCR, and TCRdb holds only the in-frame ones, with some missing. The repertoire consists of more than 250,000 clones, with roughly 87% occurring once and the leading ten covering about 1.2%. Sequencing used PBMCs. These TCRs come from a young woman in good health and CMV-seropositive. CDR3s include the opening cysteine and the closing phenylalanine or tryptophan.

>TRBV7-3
CASSLGGIEQFF
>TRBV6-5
CASSPSQGAYEQYF
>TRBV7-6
CASSSTSGSADTQYF
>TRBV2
CAGRLAGPSYEQYF
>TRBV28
CASSLRQTYNEQFF
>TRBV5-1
CASSLAGGVRYTF
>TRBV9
CASSVLAGGLTDTQYF
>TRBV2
CASSRGQGDNYGYTF
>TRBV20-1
CSAREGETQYF
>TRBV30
CAWSGDSWDTIYF
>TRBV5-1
CASSPDLLGTQYF
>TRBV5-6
CASSKPDQIGPEQFF
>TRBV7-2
CASTRGRVGEKLFF